This T cell receptor (beta chain) originates from a study of blood T cell repertoires in COVID-19. Study overall: Donors in the United States, Italy and Spain gave samples during acute or convalescent COVID-19.

Here immunoSEQ multiplex PCR was the method, and the copy in TCRdb shows in-frame clones only, minus some. The table lists 350,000 to 400,000 clones, 75% to 90% of them singletons. This clone occurred once. The germline V and J ends were trimmed by 4 bases and 2 bases, with 21 bases remaining between them. There are 17 residues in the CDR3. Germline lookup yields CDR1 SGDLS and CDR2 YYNGEE. Seattle patients were enrolled during active infection and followed longitudinally. The sequenced material came from peripheral blood. The sequence was collected from a woman between 55 and 75 years old with COVID-19, enrolled during active disease. The chain has TRBV9 and TRBJ2-5; D possibly corresponds to TRBD2 (6 bases). CDR3 sequence (DNA): TGTGCCAGCAGCCCAAGGTGGGGGGATGGGGAACAAGAGACCCAGTACTTC. Protein sequence: CASSPRWGDGEQETQYF.